This T cell receptor (beta chain) is from a study of shared clonotypes between healthy human individuals. Some clones are missing from TCRdb's copy, which holds only in-frame ones; the method was immunoSEQ multiplex PCR. The sample has 2 million to 2.5 million clones, 85% to 95% seen once. Per germline, CDR1 SGHNT and CDR2 YYREEE (reference sequence). The V and J ends lost 4 bases and 4 bases, in that order; junction bases with no gene match: 22. CDR3 size: 19 residues. This clone showed up just once. This clonotype was obtained from a man younger than 30 in good health. Some clones in this sample may be carry-over from other donors' samples. This rearrangement joins TRBV5-4 to TRBJ1-2, with 7 positions matching TRBD1. The sequenced material came from naive CD4+ T cells from PBMCs. Subset reported: CD45RA+ positively selected. The DNA of the CDR3 is TGTGCCAGCAGCAAGATAGGGACAGCTACCTCACCACTTTTCTATGGCTACACCTTC. Translating gives CASSKIGTATSPLFYGYTF.